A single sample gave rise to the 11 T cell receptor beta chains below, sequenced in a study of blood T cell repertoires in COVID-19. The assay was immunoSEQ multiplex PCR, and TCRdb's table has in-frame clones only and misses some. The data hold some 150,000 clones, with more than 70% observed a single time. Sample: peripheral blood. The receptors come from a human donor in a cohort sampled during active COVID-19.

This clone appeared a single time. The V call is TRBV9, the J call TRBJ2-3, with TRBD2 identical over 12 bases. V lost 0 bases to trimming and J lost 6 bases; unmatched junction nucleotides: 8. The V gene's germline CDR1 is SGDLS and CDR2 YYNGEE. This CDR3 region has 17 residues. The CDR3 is CASSVAASGRARDTQYF. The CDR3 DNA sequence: TGTGCCAGCAGCGTAGCGGCTAGCGGGAGGGCCAGGGATACGCAGTATTTT.

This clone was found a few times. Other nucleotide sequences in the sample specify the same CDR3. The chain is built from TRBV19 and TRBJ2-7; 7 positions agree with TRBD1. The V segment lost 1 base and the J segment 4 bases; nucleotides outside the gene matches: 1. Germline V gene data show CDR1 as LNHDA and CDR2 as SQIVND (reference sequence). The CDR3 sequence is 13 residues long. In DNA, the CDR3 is TGTGCCAGTAGTATAGGACAGGGTTACGAGCAGTACTTC. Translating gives CASSIGQGYEQYF.

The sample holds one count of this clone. CDR3 protein: CATSGDRDSYEQYF. CDR3 bases: TGTGCCACCAGTGGCGACAGGGACTCCTACGAGCAGTACTTC. This rearrangement joins TRBV24-1 to TRBJ2-7; 7 bases agree with TRBD1. Germline loops: CDR1 KGHDR, CDR2 SFDVKD. After removal of 5 bases from V and 0 bases from J, the junction contained 3 bases not matched to a gene. The length of the CDR3 is 14 residues.

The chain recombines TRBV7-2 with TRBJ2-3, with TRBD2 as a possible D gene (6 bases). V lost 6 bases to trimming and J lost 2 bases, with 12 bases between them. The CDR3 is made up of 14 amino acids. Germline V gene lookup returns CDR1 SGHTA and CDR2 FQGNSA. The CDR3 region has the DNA TGTGCCAGCAGGAAGGGAGGAGACACAGATACGCAGTATTTT. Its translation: CASRKGGDTDTQYF.

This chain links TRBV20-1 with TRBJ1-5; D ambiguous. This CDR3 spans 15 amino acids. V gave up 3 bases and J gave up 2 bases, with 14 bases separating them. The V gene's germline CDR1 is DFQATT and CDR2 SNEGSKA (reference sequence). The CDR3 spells CSASRAGLRNQPQHF. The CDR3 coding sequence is TGCAGTGCTAGTAGGGCCGGACTCCGCAATCAGCCCCAGCATTTT.

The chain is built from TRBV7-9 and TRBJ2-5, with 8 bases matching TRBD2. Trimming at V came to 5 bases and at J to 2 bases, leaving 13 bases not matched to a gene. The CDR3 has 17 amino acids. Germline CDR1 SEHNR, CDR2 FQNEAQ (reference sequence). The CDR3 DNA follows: TGTGCCAGCAGCCTGCTGTTGAGCGGGGGCAAACAAGAGACCCAGTACTTC. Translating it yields CASSLLLSGGKQETQYF.

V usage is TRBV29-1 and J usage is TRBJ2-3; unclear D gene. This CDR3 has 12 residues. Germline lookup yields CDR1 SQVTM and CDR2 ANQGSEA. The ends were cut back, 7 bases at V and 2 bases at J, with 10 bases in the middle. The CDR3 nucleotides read TGCAGCGCCTCAGGCTTCACAGATACGCAGTATTTT. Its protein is CSASGFTDTQYF.

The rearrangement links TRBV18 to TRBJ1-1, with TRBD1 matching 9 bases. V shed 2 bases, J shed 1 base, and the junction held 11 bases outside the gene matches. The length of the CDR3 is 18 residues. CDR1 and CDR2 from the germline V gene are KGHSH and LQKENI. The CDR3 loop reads CASSPDRTGEGTNTEAFF. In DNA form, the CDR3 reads TGTGCCAGCTCACCAGATAGGACAGGGGAGGGTACGAACACTGAAGCTTTCTTT.

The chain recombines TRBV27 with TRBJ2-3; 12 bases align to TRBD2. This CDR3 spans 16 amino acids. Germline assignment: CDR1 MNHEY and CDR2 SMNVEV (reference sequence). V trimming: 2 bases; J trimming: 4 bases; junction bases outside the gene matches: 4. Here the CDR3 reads CASSLLGLAGPDTQYF. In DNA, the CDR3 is TGTGCCAGCAGTTTACTGGGACTAGCGGGTCCAGATACGCAGTATTTT.

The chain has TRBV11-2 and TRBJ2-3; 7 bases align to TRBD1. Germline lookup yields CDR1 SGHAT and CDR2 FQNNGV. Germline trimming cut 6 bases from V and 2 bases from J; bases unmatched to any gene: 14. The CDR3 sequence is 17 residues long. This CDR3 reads CASSRSTGVSPTDTQYF. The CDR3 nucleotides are TGTGCCAGCAGTCGTTCAACAGGGGTGTCCCCCACAGATACGCAGTATTTT. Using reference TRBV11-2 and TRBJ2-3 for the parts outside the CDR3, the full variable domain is EAGVAQSPRYKIIEKRQSVAFWCNPISGHATLYWYQQILGQGPKLLIQFQNNGVVDDSQLPKDRFSAERLKGVDSTLKIQPAKLEDSAVYLCASSRSTGVSPTDTQYFGPGTRLTVL.

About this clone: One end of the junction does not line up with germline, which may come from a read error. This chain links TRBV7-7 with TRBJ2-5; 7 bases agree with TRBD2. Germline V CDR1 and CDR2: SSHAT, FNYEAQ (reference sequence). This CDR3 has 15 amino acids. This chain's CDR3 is CASSLDPAGQETQYF. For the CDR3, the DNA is TGTGCTAGCAGCTTAGATCCAGCGGGGCAAGAGACCCAGTACTTC.